This TCR beta chain was sequenced for a study of regulatory dendritic cells for organ transplantation. CFSE-labeled sorted T cells met regulatory or mature dendritic cells for five to six days. Germline CDR1 reads LNHDA; CDR2 reads SQIVND (reference sequence). V was cut by 3 bases and J by 4 bases, with 21 bases left in between. CDR3 length equals 18 residues. The data were produced by immunoSEQ multiplex PCR, yet TCRdb's version contains in-frame clones alone and is incomplete. The table shows 9,500 to 15,000 clones, with 74% occurring only once. For this clone: Its antigen is unknown.

Sequencing input: naive CD4+ T cells from blood cultured with regulatory dendritic cells. The subset: CD45RA+ naive T cells. The TCR comes from a human donor in good health. The genes are TRBV19 and TRBJ2-2; the D gene is possibly TRBD2 (5 bases). CDR3 nucleotide sequence: TGTGCCAGTAGTATCCTCGACTGGAGAGTCCGGGGCACCGGGGAGCTGTTTTTT. Translation gives CASSILDWRVRGTGELFF.